Each of the 27 T cell receptor beta chains below was sequenced from the same sample in a study of identical twins. From the 5' RACE reads, TCRdb called clonotypes with MiXCR, one entry per CDR3 protein. The table has about 810,000 distinct CDR3 sequences, approximately 13% seen once. This sample also appeared in a second study, on yellow fever vaccine responses in identical twins.

Sequences were obtained from PBMCs. These receptors were obtained from a woman aged 18-29 years in good health.

V gene TRBV29-1 combines with J gene TRBJ2-2, with 13 bases matching TRBD2. CDR3 size: 16 residues. CDR1 is SQVTM, CDR2 ANQGSEA, per germline. After removal of 7 bases from V and 7 bases from J, the junction contained 12 bases not matched to a gene. The CDR3 nucleotides read TGCAGCGCAGCAGGGACTAGCGGGATGTCGGACGGGGAGCTGTTTTTT. This codes for CSAAGTSGMSDGELFF.

V is TRBV5-1 and J is TRBJ1-5, with unresolved D. CDR1 and CDR2 from the germline V gene are SGHRS and YFSETQ. V was trimmed by 4 bases and J by 0 bases, leaving 17 bases between them. CDR3 length equals 17 residues. The CDR3: CASSPGISGYSNQPQHF. The CDR3 DNA reads TGCGCCAGCAGCCCCGGTATTTCGGGCTATAGCAATCAGCCCCAGCATTTT. The whole variable domain, filled in from reference TRBV5-1 and TRBJ1-5, reads KAGVTQTPRYLIKTRGQQVTLSCSPISGHRSVSWYQQTPGQGLQFLFEYFSETQRNKGNFPGRFSGRQFSNSRSEMNVSTLELGDSALYLCASSPGISGYSNQPQHFGDGTRLSIL.

The genes are TRBV5-1 and TRBJ2-1; 12 nucleotides line up with TRBD2. After removal of 0 bases from V and 3 bases from J, the junction contained 10 bases not matched to a gene. The CDR3 spans 19 residues. Per germline, CDR1 SGHRS and CDR2 YFSETQ. The CDR3 is CASSLGLAGVSRHYNEQFF. CDR3 sequence (DNA): TGCGCCAGCAGCTTGGGACTAGCGGGGGTGTCTAGACACTACAATGAGCAGTTCTTC.

Here the CDR3 DNA reads TGTGCCAGCAGCCATATAACGGGGGAGACCCAGTACTTC. Residues: CASSHITGETQYF. The chain couples TRBV4-2 to TRBJ2-5; D might be TRBD2 (5 bases). The germline CDR1 and CDR2 sequences are LGHNA and YNFKEQ. Trimming shortened V by 3 bases and J by 5 bases, and 10 bases separated the two germline ends. This CDR3 contains 13 residues.

The rearrangement links TRBV4-1 to TRBJ2-4; the match to TRBD2 covers 8 bases. The ends lost 3 bases at V and 9 bases at J; junction bases unmatched: 13. From germline, CDR1 is MGHRA and CDR2 YSYEKL. CDR3 size: 16 residues. This CDR3 is CASSHPREGRSGIQYF. In nucleotides, the CDR3 is TGCGCCAGCAGCCATCCCCGGGAGGGGCGGTCTGGCATTCAGTACTTC.

There are many counts of this clonotype. The rearrangement links TRBV12-3 or TRBV12-4 to TRBJ2-5; TRBD2 matches 9 bases. V shed 5 bases and J 4 bases; nucleotides not matched to a gene: 8. CDR3 length: 15 amino acids. CDR3 bases: TGTGCCAGCAGTGCCTTGCGGGAGGGCGTAGAGACCCAGTACTTC. It codes for CASSALREGVETQYF.

This clonotype was seen a handful of times. This chain joins TRBV4-1 and TRBJ2-5; 9 nucleotides match TRBD2. This CDR3 comprises 16 residues. The junction had 7 bases not matched to a gene; V was cut back by 1 base and J by 4 bases. Germline CDR1 and CDR2: MGHRA and YSYEKL. CDR3 amino acids: CASSQVWASGAETQYF. As DNA, the CDR3 is TGCGCCAGCAGCCAAGTTTGGGCTAGCGGGGCAGAGACCCAGTACTTC.

This clonotype appeared a few times. The chain carries TRBV28 and TRBJ2-7; a possible D gene is TRBD2 (5 bases). The CDR3 covers 12 residues. Trimming removed 10 bases from V and 5 bases from J, with 15 bases in between. The V gene's germline CDR1 is MDHEN and CDR2 SYDVKM. CDR3 in DNA: TGTGCCATCAGGACGGGGTTCCACGAGCAGTACTTC. Translation: CAIRTGFHEQYF.

In its sample, this clonotype was seen a few times. This chain uses TRBV20-1 with TRBJ1-3; D gene uncertain. This CDR3 spans 14 amino acids. The V gene lost 3 bases and the J gene lost 0 bases, with 9 bases spanning the gap. Germline V gene data show CDR1 as DFQATT and CDR2 as SNEGSKA (reference sequence). The CDR3 bases are TGCAGTGCTAGGACCCAGGTCTCTGGAAACACCATATATTTT. Residues: CSARTQVSGNTIYF.

Note on this clonotype: A read error may produce the germline difference seen at one junction end. The genes are TRBV2 and TRBJ2-1; 7 nucleotides match TRBD2. This CDR3 comprises 16 residues. Germline loops: CDR1 SNHLY, CDR2 FYNNEI. CDR3 sequence reads: CASSRVAGVSNNEQFF. CDR3 sequence (DNA): TGTGCCAGCAGTAGAGTGGCGGGGGTCTCCAACAATGAGCAGTTCTTC.

The gene calls are TRBV5-1 and TRBJ1-1, with D unresolved. The CDR3 totals 15 residues. Trimming stripped 3 bases from V and 3 bases from J, with 15 bases between. The germline V gene has CDR1 SGHRS and CDR2 YFSETQ. This CDR3 is CASSSVKGAYTEAFF. CDR3 bases: TGCGCCAGCAGCTCGGTAAAGGGCGCCTACACTGAAGCTTTCTTT.

This sequence joins TRBV20-1 and TRBJ2-1; D uncertain. Per the germline V gene, CDR1 is DFQATT and CDR2 is SNEGSKA (reference sequence). Trimming took 2 bases from V and 3 from J, leaving 8 bases between them. The CDR3 loop spans 13 amino acids. The CDR3, as DNA: TGCAGTGCTAGACTCGATTTCTACAATGAGCAGTTCTTC. It is translated as CSARLDFYNEQFF.

V usage is TRBV19 and J usage is TRBJ2-1; no definite D call. Trimming took off 7 bases at V and 8 bases at J, with 15 bases between the two ends. The CDR3 has 13 residues. CDR1 and CDR2 from the germline V gene are LNHDA and SQIVND (reference sequence). The chain's CDR3 is CASNYRSSYEQFF. For the CDR3, the DNA is TGTGCCAGTAACTACCGAAGCTCTTATGAGCAGTTCTTC.

This clonotype showed up just a few times. The chain recombines TRBV7-2 with TRBJ2-1; 13 nucleotides align to TRBD2. Germline values: CDR1 SGHTA, CDR2 FQGNSA. Trimming removed 6 bases from V and 2 bases from J; junction bases left unmatched: 7. The length of the CDR3 is 17 residues. CDR3: CASRLAGGFLTYNEQFF. CDR3 bases: TGTGCCAGCAGACTAGCGGGGGGGTTTCTTACCTACAATGAGCAGTTCTTC.

In its sample, this clonotype was seen a few times. The chain links TRBV3-1 to TRBJ1-6; 7 positions agree with TRBD1. Germline CDR1 LGHDT, CDR2 YNNKEL (reference sequence). The CDR3 loop spans 16 amino acids. Unmatched junction bases numbered 4, after V lost 1 base and J lost 4 bases. The CDR3 reads CASSQGWDRYNSPLHF. The CDR3 DNA reads TGTGCCAGCAGCCAAGGCTGGGACAGATATAATTCACCCCTCCACTTT.

In its sample, this clonotype was seen a few times. This rearrangement joins TRBV7-2 to TRBJ2-1; TRBD2 aligns across 9 bases. With 0 bases clipped from V and 3 bases from J, the junction kept 6 bases outside the gene matches. The germline V gene has CDR1 SGHTA and CDR2 FQGNSA. The CDR3 contains 17 residues. The CDR3 reads CASSLAALAGSYNEQFF. The CDR3 nucleotides read TGTGCCAGCAGCTTAGCGGCTCTAGCGGGAAGCTACAATGAGCAGTTCTTC.

The CDR3, as DNA: TGTGCCAGCTCACCACAGTATGGAGATGGCAATGAGCAGTTCTTC. Translated, it gives CASSPQYGDGNEQFF. The chain is built from TRBV18 and TRBJ2-1; D gene uncertain. Trimming took off 1 base at V and 6 bases at J, with 13 bases between the two ends. This CDR3 spans 15 amino acids. CDR1 KGHSH and CDR2 LQKENI come from the germline V gene. Full variable domain (rest looked up from reference TRBV18 and TRBJ2-1): NAGVMQNPRHLVRRRGQEARLRCSPMKGHSHVYWYRQLPEEGLKFMVYLQKENIIDESGMPKERFSAEFPKEGPSILRIQQVVRGDSAAYFCASSPQYGDGNEQFFGPGTRLTVL.

V and J are TRBV12-3 or TRBV12-4 and TRBJ2-7, with TRBD1 matching 8 bases. This CDR3 is built from 14 residues. Germline trimming cut 7 bases from V and 3 bases from J; bases unmatched to any gene: 8. CDR3 bases: TGTGCCAGCAACCCGACAGGGGCTTACTACGAGCAGTACTTC. Residues: CASNPTGAYYEQYF.

This clonotype was counted at least ten times. The J gene is TRBJ1-5, the V gene TRBV28, with TRBD1 as a possible D gene (5 bases). Germline V gene sequence: CDR1 MDHEN, CDR2 SYDVKM. Trimming pared 10 bases from V and 5 bases from J, leaving 18 bases between. The CDR3 extends over 14 amino acids. The CDR3 bases are TGTGCCACCTGGATGGCAGGGAGGGATCAGCCCCAGCATTTT. This codes for CATWMAGRDQPQHF.

This clonotype was found many times. The chain joins TRBV4-1 to TRBJ1-2; the D is unclear. CDR1 MGHRA and CDR2 YSYEKL come from the germline V gene. This CDR3 has 14 amino acids. The V end lost 4 bases, the J end lost 0 bases, and 9 bases lay between the germline ends. CDR3 residues: CASSLPRSNYGYTF. As DNA, the CDR3 is TGCGCCAGCAGCCTCCCACGGTCTAACTATGGCTACACCTTC.

This clonotype has just a few counts. DNA of the CDR3: TGTGCCAGCAGCGGACGGGGCATTTTTTCTGAACCCCAGCATTTT. Encoded protein: CASSGRGIFSEPQHF. The chain is built from TRBV6-1 and TRBJ1-5; the D gene is possibly TRBD1 (5 bases). The length of the CDR3 is 15 residues. Germline loops: CDR1 MNHNS, CDR2 SASEGT. V was cut by 6 bases and J by 10 bases, with 22 bases left in between.

The V call is TRBV18, the J call TRBJ1-3; D gene unclear. Germline V lookup: CDR1 KGHSH, CDR2 LQKENI. The CDR3 extends over 14 amino acids. The germline V and J ends were trimmed by 6 bases and 2 bases, with 11 bases remaining between them. In DNA, the CDR3 is TGTGCCAGCTCCCCGGGAGAAACTGGAAACACCATATATTTT. Translation: CASSPGETGNTIYF.

Written as DNA, the CDR3 is TGTGCCAGCAGTGACCTGGCTAGCGGGAGCTATGAGCAGTTCTTC. As protein: CASSDLASGSYEQFF. The chain joins TRBV6-4 to TRBJ2-1; 10 nucleotides agree with TRBD2. CDR3 length: 15 residues. From germline, CDR1 is MRHNA and CDR2 SNTAGT. V was clipped by 2 bases and J by 8 bases; unmatched bases: 6.

J is TRBJ2-2 and V is TRBV19; tentative D call: TRBD2 (6 bases). V was clipped by 5 bases and J by 7 bases, with 17 bases between them. The CDR3 is 15 residues long. Germline loops: CDR1 LNHDA, CDR2 SQIVND (reference sequence). CDR3 loop: CASSPPGLMVGELFF. CDR3 bases: TGTGCCAGTAGTCCCCCGGGACTGATGGTCGGGGAGCTGTTTTTT.

The chain couples TRBV3-1 to TRBJ2-7; 8 bases agree with TRBD1. Trimming at V came to 4 bases and at J to 2 bases, leaving 4 bases not matched to a gene. Germline V gene sequence: CDR1 LGHDT, CDR2 YNNKEL (reference sequence). This CDR3 has 14 residues. This CDR3 reads CASSPDRAAYEQYF. The CDR3 nucleotides are TGTGCCAGCAGCCCGGACAGGGCGGCCTACGAGCAGTACTTC.

This clonotype was counted a few times. V is TRBV20-1 and J is TRBJ2-1, with D perhaps matching TRBD2 (6 bases). CDR3 length: 15 amino acids. CDR1 is DFQATT and CDR2 is SNEGSKA in the germline V gene (reference sequence). Trimming removed 2 bases at V and 8 bases at J, with 19 bases between. The CDR3 coding sequence is TGCAGTGCTAGATTCCTAGCGTCTCCGGGGCATGAGCAGTTCTTC. It encodes CSARFLASPGHEQFF.

This clonotype was detected ten times or more. The rearrangement joins TRBV5-1 to TRBJ2-4; 8 bases are a match to TRBD1. This CDR3 contains 16 residues. Germline V lookup: CDR1 SGHRS, CDR2 YFSETQ. V was clipped by 9 bases and J by 2 bases; unmatched bases: 13. The CDR3 loop is CATEGDRLGSKNIQYF. For the CDR3, the DNA is TGCGCCACCGAAGGGGACAGGCTCGGATCCAAAAACATTCAGTACTTC.